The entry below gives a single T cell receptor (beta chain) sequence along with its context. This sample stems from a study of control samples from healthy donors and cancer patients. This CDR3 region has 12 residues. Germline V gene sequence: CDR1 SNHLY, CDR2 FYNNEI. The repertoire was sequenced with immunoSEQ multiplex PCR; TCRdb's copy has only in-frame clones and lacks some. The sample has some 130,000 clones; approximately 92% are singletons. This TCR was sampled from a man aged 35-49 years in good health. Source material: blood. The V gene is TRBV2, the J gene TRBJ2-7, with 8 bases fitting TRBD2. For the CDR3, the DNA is TGTGCAAGTGCGGCGGGGGGCCTCGAGCAGTACTTC. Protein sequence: CASAAGGLEQYF.